The present T cell receptor (beta chain) was sequenced within a study of regulatory T cells in long-lasting Graves disease. About the research overall: The definition of persistent Graves' disease was over 5 years of antithyroid drugs with positive TSH receptor antibodies.

For TCR beta, libraries came from iRepertoire HTBI primers and Arm-PCR of CDR3 regions. TCRdb reprocessed the multiplex PCR reads with MiXCR, giving one entry per CDR3 protein. The sample lists roughly 700,000 distinct CDR3 sequences, 30% occurring once. Study results and limitations: TRBV28, TRBJ1-2 and TRBJ2-5 emerged as the favored segments in persistent disease.

There are 15 residues in the CDR3. J gave up 5 bases and V 1 base, and 7 bases lay outside the gene matches. CDR1 and CDR2 from the germline V gene are LGHNT and FRNRAP. The time point: persistent/refractory GD, antithyroid drugs over 5 years with positive TRAb. From RNA extracted from PBMCs, the TCR library was made. It was American Thyroid Association guidelines that determined Graves' disease diagnosis. EDTA tubes collected nine milliliters of peripheral blood. A word on this clonotype: Its antigen remains unidentified.

The sample in question was peripheral blood mononuclear cells (PBMCs), obtained when the disease was refractory, from a patient treated with antithyroid drugs. This chain uses TRBV12-5 with TRBJ1-2; 7 bases fit TRBD1. This receptor was obtained from a female donor with Graves disease. For the CDR3, the DNA is TGTGCTAGTGGTTTGGGGGGACAGCCGCTATATGGCTACACCTTC. It is translated as CASGLGGQPLYGYTF.